The 18 T cell receptor beta chains below all came from one sample that was sequenced in a study of T cells in Graves' hyperthyroidism and ophthalmopathy. RNA transcripts provided the source from which TCR beta CDR3 regions were amplified. A set of HTBI primers served as the primers for a first-round RT-PCR of the TCR CDR3. TCRdb re-derived calls from the multiplex PCR reads in MiXCR, one entry per CDR3 protein. The data contain some 300,000 distinct CDR3 sequences, roughly 18% of them singletons. Sequenced input: blood. Receptors originate from a man aged 45-65 years with Graves' ophthalmopathy.

This clonotype was seen a few times. Possible read error: a much larger clone is one base away. The chain combines TRBV20-1 with TRBJ2-7, with 12 bases identical to TRBD2. CDR1 is DFQATT, CDR2 SNEGSKA, per germline (reference sequence). This CDR3 spans 14 amino acids. The junction had 5 bases not matched to a gene; V was cut back by 6 bases and J by 2 bases. As DNA, the CDR3 is TGCAGTGCCGCTAGCGGGAGGGCGGCCTACGAGCAGTACTTC. Amino acid sequence: CSAASGRAAYEQYF.

The table lists this clonotype with a few counts. V gene TRBV29-1 combines with J gene TRBJ2-1; D may be TRBD2 (6 bases). Trimming cost V 8 bases and J 6 bases, with 17 bases left between them. This CDR3 contains 13 residues. Germline loops: CDR1 SQVTM, CDR2 ANQGSEA. The CDR3 spells CSILTGTSNEQFF. The CDR3, as DNA: TGCAGCATTCTGACCGGGACTTCCAATGAGCAGTTCTTC.

About this clonotype itself: A much larger clone sits a single nucleotide away, making a read error possible. V usage is TRBV5-1 and J usage is TRBJ1-1; maybe TRBD1 (6 bases). Germline CDR1 is SGHRS and CDR2 is YFSETQ. This CDR3 is built from 13 residues. CDR3 DNA: TGCGCCAGCAGCTCAAATCAGGGGTCTGAAGCTTTATTT. It codes for CASSSNQGSEALF.

The V and J genes are TRBV5-1 and TRBJ2-2; D possibly corresponds to TRBD1 (5 bases). Germline lookup yields CDR1 SGHRS and CDR2 YFSETQ. V was clipped by 2 bases and J by 2 bases, with 13 bases between them. The CDR3 extends over 16 amino acids. CDR3 bases: TGCGCCAGCAGCTTTATGGACACTCGAAACACCGGGGAGCTGTTTTTT. Translated, it gives CASSFMDTRNTGELFF.

This clonotype showed up many times. V usage is TRBV3-1 and J usage is TRBJ2-1; D gene unclear. Trimming left V 1 base short and J 6 bases short, with 10 bases between. Germline values: CDR1 LGHDT, CDR2 YNNKEL (reference sequence). The CDR3 runs to 14 residues. CDR3 protein: CASSQVGVSNEQFF. CDR3 DNA: TGTGCCAGCAGCCAAGTCGGTGTATCCAATGAGCAGTTCTTC.

V gene TRBV19 combines with J gene TRBJ2-7; D is tentatively TRBD1 or TRBD2 (5 bases each). The ends were cut back, 6 bases at V and 8 bases at J, with 14 bases in the middle. CDR1 and CDR2 from the germline V gene are LNHDA and SQIVND (reference sequence). The CDR3 totals 12 residues. CDR3 in amino acids: CASSHRSGQQYF. The DNA for the CDR3 is TGTGCCAGTAGCCATCGCTCGGGGCAGCAGTACTTC. Filled out from reference TRBV19 and TRBJ2-7, the complete variable domain reads DGGITQSPKYLFRKEGQNVTLSCEQNLNHDAMYWYRQDPGQGLRLIYYSQIVNDFQKGDIAEGYSVSREKKESFPLTVTSAQKNPTAFYLCASSHRSGQQYFGPGTRLTVT.

The rearrangement uses TRBV7-9 and TRBJ1-2; D ambiguous. CDR1 and CDR2 (germline): SEHNR, FQNEAQ (reference sequence). V lost 3 bases and J lost 1, with 9 bases in between. The CDR3 spans 14 residues. CDR3: CASSFPGGNYGYTF. The DNA for the CDR3 is TGTGCCAGCAGCTTCCCAGGAGGTAACTATGGCTACACCTTC.

Ten or more counts support this clonotype. This chain joins TRBV12-3 or TRBV12-4 and TRBJ1-2; D is perhaps TRBD1 (5 bases). The CDR3 has 14 residues. V lost 6 bases to trimming and J lost 5 bases, with 16 bases between them. This chain's CDR3 is CASSSSKKGYGYTF. The CDR3 DNA reads as TGTGCCAGCAGCTCCTCAAAGAAGGGGTATGGCTACACCTTC.

This clonotype was observed at least ten times. The V gene is TRBV12-3 or TRBV12-4, the J gene TRBJ2-1; D is perhaps TRBD1 or TRBD2 (5 bases each). The CDR3 loop spans 17 amino acids. The V gene lost 6 bases and the J gene lost 6 bases, with 24 bases spanning the gap. The CDR3 reads CASRRGTVEGSVNEQFF. CDR3 sequence (DNA): TGTGCCAGCAGAAGAGGGACGGTCGAGGGTTCCGTCAATGAGCAGTTCTTC.

This clonotype was seen a handful of times. This chain uses TRBV19 with TRBJ1-1, with D unclear. The CDR3 runs to 15 residues. Germline CDR1 reads LNHDA; CDR2 reads SQIVND (reference sequence). The V end lost 6 bases, the J end lost 3 bases, and 17 bases lay between the germline ends. The CDR3 loop reads CASSPVGMMDTEAFF. In DNA form, the CDR3 reads TGTGCCAGTAGCCCGGTCGGGATGATGGACACTGAAGCTTTCTTT.

This clonotype has at least ten counts. The V gene is TRBV30, the J gene TRBJ1-5; 9 bases map to TRBD1. The CDR3 runs 16 residues. Germline V CDR1 and CDR2: GTSNPN, SVGIG (reference sequence). The V gene end was trimmed by 1 base and the J gene end by 6 bases; junction bases not matched to a gene: 10. CDR3 region: CAWSAKGQGTSQPQHF. CDR3 coding DNA: TGTGCCTGGAGTGCAAAAGGACAGGGGACAAGTCAGCCCCAGCATTTT.

This clonotype was recorded a few times. The chain carries TRBV6-2 or TRBV6-3 and TRBJ2-4; 7 nucleotides line up with TRBD1. The germline CDR1 and CDR2 sequences are MNHEY and SVGEGT. The CDR3 spans 15 residues. V lost 2 bases, J lost 9 bases, and 10 bases stayed unmatched. In DNA, the CDR3 is TGTGCCAGCAGTTACGAGGGGGCTAGGGGCGGCATTCAGTACTTC. Protein sequence: CASSYEGARGGIQYF.

This clonotype was seen many times. V is TRBV30 and J is TRBJ1-5; D may be TRBD1 (6 bases). With 0 bases removed from V and 0 bases from J, the gap between germline ends came to 12 bases. Per germline, CDR1 GTSNPN and CDR2 SVGIG (reference sequence). The CDR3 runs 16 residues. CDR3: CAWSVQGSDSNQPQHF. The CDR3 DNA is TGTGCCTGGAGTGTACAGGGCAGCGATAGCAATCAGCCCCAGCATTTT.

The chain uses TRBV19 and TRBJ1-5; maybe TRBD1 (5 bases). Trimming removed 11 bases at V and 3 bases at J, with 14 bases between. The germline V gene has CDR1 LNHDA and CDR2 SQIVND (reference sequence). The CDR3 has 13 amino acids. The DNA of the CDR3 is TGTGCCGGGTCAAGACAGATCAATCAGCCCCAGCATTTT. Amino acid sequence: CAGSRQINQPQHF.

This clonotype was seen only a few times. This chain connects TRBV6-1 to TRBJ1-1, with no clear D. The germline CDR1 and CDR2 sequences are MNHNS and SASEGT. The CDR3 has 13 amino acids. V lost 4 bases, J lost 3 bases, and 9 bases lay in between. The CDR3 spells CASSAQKHTEAFF. In nucleotides, the CDR3 is TGTGCCAGCAGTGCACAGAAGCACACTGAAGCTTTCTTT.

In this sample, this clonotype turned up a few times. A junction boundary mismatches the germline segment, possibly from a read error. This chain connects TRBV27 to TRBJ2-3; no firm D call. The CDR3 covers 13 residues. In germline, CDR1 is MNHEY, CDR2 SMNVEV (reference sequence). The CDR3 bases are TGTGCCAGCGGTTTATCGAGCACAGATACGCAGTATTTT. Encoded protein: CASGLSSTDTQYF.

This chain uses TRBV4-1 with TRBJ2-3; 11 positions agree with TRBD1. With 0 bases clipped from V and 4 bases from J, the junction kept 9 bases outside the gene matches. CDR1 is MGHRA and CDR2 is YSYEKL in the germline V gene. There are 18 residues in the CDR3. The CDR3 DNA reads as TGCGCCAGCAGCCAAGATCTTAGGACAGGGGGCCGGTCAGATACGCAGTATTTT. The encoded protein is CASSQDLRTGGRSDTQYF.

This clonotype has a count of ten or more. This chain links TRBV5-1 with TRBJ2-2; 9 bases are shared with TRBD2. CDR1 SGHRS and CDR2 YFSETQ come from the germline V gene. Losses at the gene ends were 7 bases for V and 2 bases for J; bases not matched to a gene: 6. There are 15 residues in the CDR3. CDR3 bases: TGCGCCAGCTGCCCGACTAGCGGTAACACCGGGGAGCTGTTTTTT. As protein: CASCPTSGNTGELFF.